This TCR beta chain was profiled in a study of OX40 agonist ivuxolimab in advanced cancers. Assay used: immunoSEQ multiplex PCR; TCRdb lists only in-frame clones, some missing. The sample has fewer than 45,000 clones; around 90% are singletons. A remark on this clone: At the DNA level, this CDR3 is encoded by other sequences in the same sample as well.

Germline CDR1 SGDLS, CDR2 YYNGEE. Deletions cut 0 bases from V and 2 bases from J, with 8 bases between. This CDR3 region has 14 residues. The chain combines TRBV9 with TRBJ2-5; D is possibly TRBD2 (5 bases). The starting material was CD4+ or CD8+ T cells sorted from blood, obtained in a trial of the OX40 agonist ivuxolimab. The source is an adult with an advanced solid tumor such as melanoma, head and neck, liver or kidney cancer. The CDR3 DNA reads TGTGCCAGCAGCGTAGGAGGGATTCAAGAGACCCAGTACTTC. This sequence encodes CASSVGGIQETQYF.